This T cell receptor (beta chain) derives from a study of T cells after yellow fever vaccination. The wider study: Low-cell-number fractions were prepared with SMART-Seq v4 Ultra Low Input.

As to this clonotype: Its target is not known.

Trimming cost V 2 bases and J 0 bases, with 8 bases left between them. This CDR3 region has 16 residues. From germline, CDR1 is KGHSH and CDR2 LQKENI. Study results and caveats: Most clones from primary vaccination resurfaced after the booster (around 97% CD4, around 90% CD8). The study noted that FACS-sorted repertoires could contain abundant clonotypes contaminating from the bulk population.

TCRdb fed the 5' RACE reads into MiXCR, producing one record per CDR3 protein. The sample contains a few hundred thousand distinct CDR3 sequences, approximately 8% of which appear only once. The sequence was obtained from a man aged 18 to 29 who received the YFV17D yellow fever vaccine. This rearrangement joins TRBV18 to TRBJ2-6, with D possibly TRBD1 on 6 matching bases. Source: PBMCs, taken approximately 40 days after the first yellow fever vaccination. For the CDR3, the DNA is TGTGCCAGCTCACCATGGACAGTCTCTGGGGCCAACGTCCTGACTTTC. Its protein product is CASSPWTVSGANVLTF.